This T cell receptor beta chain was sequenced during a study of blood T cell repertoires in COVID-19. Recovered status applied to Cohort 3 donors who had two consecutive negative PCRs. It also applied to those with clearance or with symptom resolution. This clone has only one observation. The data were produced by immunoSEQ multiplex PCR, yet TCRdb's version contains in-frame clones alone and is incomplete. The data show over 150,000 clones, 80% to 85% seen once. The clonotype comes from a man aged 40-49 years who had recovered from COVID-19. The sequenced sample consisted of PBMCs or T cells enriched from blood (not recorded which).

The CDR3 spells CASSLTGYADTQYF. In DNA form, the CDR3 reads TGTGCCAGCAGCTTAACGGGGTACGCAGATACGCAGTATTTT. V is TRBV7-2 and J is TRBJ2-3; D perhaps matches TRBD2 (5 bases). CDR1 is SGHTA and CDR2 is FQGNSA in the germline V gene. The CDR3 has 14 residues. V lost 2 bases and J 4 bases, leaving 10 bases between the germline ends.